The clone carrying this T cell receptor beta chain was detected a few times. The antigen is undetermined. The data are from a study of high-grade serous ovarian cancer treatment subgroups. The CDR3 runs to 13 residues. The germline V gene has CDR1 LNHDA and CDR2 SQIVND (reference sequence). The V end was cut by 10 bases, the J end by 1 base, with 13 bases between. The table came from immunoSEQ multiplex PCR; TCRdb's copy has only in-frame clones and leaves some out. This repertoire shows 750 to 1,000 clones, approximately 80% found once; its top ten account for approximately 20%. General observations from the study: Repertoire analysis covered CDR3 alone, not CDR1 or CDR2.

The tumor samples were collected prior to definitive surgery or chemotherapy. The chain combines TRBV19 with TRBJ1-1; no reliable D call. This TCR was recovered from a human donor with high-grade serous ovarian cancer. Input material: tumor tissue. Here the CDR3 reads CATLPRANTEAFF. CDR3 bases: TGTGCCACTCTTCCTCGAGCGAACACTGAAGCTTTCTTT. Combining the CDR3 with reference TRBV19 and TRBJ1-1 gives the whole variable domain DGGITQSPKYLFRKEGQNVTLSCEQNLNHDAMYWYRQDPGQGLRLIYYSQIVNDFQKGDIAEGYSVSREKKESFPLTVTSAQKNPTAFYLCATLPRANTEAFFGQGTRLTVV.